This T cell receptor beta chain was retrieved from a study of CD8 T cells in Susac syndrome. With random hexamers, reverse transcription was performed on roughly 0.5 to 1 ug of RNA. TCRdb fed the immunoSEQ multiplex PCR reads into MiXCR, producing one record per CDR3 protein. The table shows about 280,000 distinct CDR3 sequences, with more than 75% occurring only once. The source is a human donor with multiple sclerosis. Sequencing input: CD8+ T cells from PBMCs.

The chain's CDR3 is CAWSIGRATRKTQYF. In nucleotides, the CDR3 is TGTGCCTGGAGTATCGGCAGGGCAACCAGGAAGACCCAGTACTTC. The gene calls are TRBV30 and TRBJ2-5; TRBD1 might be the D (5 bases). The length of the CDR3 is 15 residues. V lost 2 bases and J 6 bases, leaving 19 bases between the germline ends. Looked up from germline, CDR1 is GTSNPN and CDR2 is SVGIG (reference sequence).